A single sample gave rise to the 15 T cell receptor beta chains below, sequenced in a study of molecular identifiers for immune sequencing clone quantification. TCRdb redid the calling of the PCR reads with MiXCR, one entry per CDR3 protein. The sample shows 68,000 or so distinct CDR3 sequences, 15% to 20% of them seen only once. Sequencing was done on a sample of naive CD8+ T cells from blood, with Jurkat cell RNA spiked in. Noted subset: FACS-sorted CD8+CD4-CCR7+CD45RA+ naive T cells. These receptors all stem from a human donor in good health. Some libraries in this study had Jurkat cell RNA spiked in.

This clonotype has more than one count but fewer than ten. The rearrangement links TRBV12-3 or TRBV12-4 to TRBJ2-1; D unresolved. V was clipped by 3 bases and J by 6 bases, with 9 bases between them. This CDR3 has 13 amino acids. CDR3 protein: CASSLSGPNEQFF. In DNA form, the CDR3 reads TGTGCCAGCAGTTTGTCTGGTCCCAATGAGCAGTTCTTC.

This clonotype has a count of ten or more. V usage is TRBV11-2 and J usage is TRBJ2-7; D gene unclear. V gave up 5 bases and J gave up 3 bases, with 14 bases separating them. Germline loops: CDR1 SGHAT, CDR2 FQNNGV. The CDR3 length is 14 residues. The CDR3 DNA sequence: TGTGCCAGCAGCCTCTCGATCGGCCTCTACGAGCAGTACTTC. Translation: CASSLSIGLYEQYF. Full variable domain (outside the CDR3, taken from reference TRBV11-2 and TRBJ2-7): EAGVAQSPRYKIIEKRQSVAFWCNPISGHATLYWYQQILGQGPKLLIQFQNNGVVDDSQLPKDRFSAERLKGVDSTLKIQPAKLEDSAVYLCASSLSIGLYEQYFGPGTRLTVT.

This clonotype came up many times. The V and J genes are TRBV7-8 and TRBJ2-5; no definite D call. Germline assignment: CDR1 SGHVS and CDR2 FQNEAQ. Deletions cut 3 bases from V and 9 bases from J, with 8 bases between. This CDR3 contains 11 residues. CDR3 bases: TGTGCCAGCAGCTTTCAGGAGTCCCAGTACTTC. Its protein product is CASSFQESQYF.

This clonotype has more than one count but fewer than ten. This rearrangement joins TRBV19 to TRBJ1-5; D gene uncertain. This CDR3 region has 14 residues. Germline V gene sequence: CDR1 LNHDA, CDR2 SQIVND (reference sequence). Between the trimmed V and J ends, which lost 1 base and 3 bases, there was a span of 7 bases. In nucleotides, the CDR3 is TGTGCCAGTAGTATAGGGGATTTCAATCAGCCCCAGCATTTT. This codes for CASSIGDFNQPQHF.

The sample holds many counts of this clonotype. The genes are TRBV4-2 and TRBJ2-7; D may be TRBD2 (5 bases). Trimming removed 3 bases from V and 4 bases from J, with 22 bases in between. This CDR3 comprises 17 residues. CDR1 and CDR2 (germline): LGHNA, YNFKEQ. The CDR3 nucleotides read TGTGCCAGCAGCCATCCATCCGCCGGGGAAGTCTCGTACGAGCAGTACTTC. Translated: CASSHPSAGEVSYEQYF.

This clonotype showed up many times. The chain uses TRBV20-1 and TRBJ2-7; D may be TRBD1 (5 bases). This CDR3 has 13 amino acids. Germline values: CDR1 DFQATT, CDR2 SNEGSKA (reference sequence). Trimming removed 3 bases from V and 2 bases from J, with 11 bases in between. The CDR3 sequence is CSARQGVAYEQYF. In nucleotides, the CDR3 is TGCAGTGCTAGGCAGGGTGTCGCCTACGAGCAGTACTTC.

This clonotype was counted a few times. The rearrangement links TRBV12-3 or TRBV12-4 to TRBJ2-1, with a possible D match to TRBD1 (5 bases). The germline V and J ends were trimmed by 6 bases and 8 bases, with 17 bases remaining between them. This CDR3 is 14 amino acids long. The CDR3 loop reads CASSSSPGLDEQFF. DNA for the CDR3: TGTGCCAGCAGCTCCTCCCCAGGGCTGGATGAGCAGTTCTTC.

Concerning this clonotype: A junction end diverges from the germline sequence, so it may reflect a read error. This chain links TRBV3-1 with TRBJ2-5; the D is unclear. This CDR3 has 12 residues. Germline values: CDR1 LGHDT, CDR2 YNNKEL (reference sequence). The DNA for the CDR3 is TGTGCCAGCAGCCAGTACCAAGAGACCCAGCACTTC. Its protein is CASSQYQETQHF.

This clonotype was detected many times. The CDR3 region has the DNA TGTGCCAGCAGCCAGCCTGTGGACCGCATCTCTGGGGCCAACGTCCTGACTTTC. It translates to CASSQPVDRISGANVLTF. V is TRBV5-6 and J is TRBJ2-6; D is unresolved. The length of the CDR3 is 18 residues. V lost 4 bases, J lost 0 bases, and 17 bases lay in between. Per the germline V gene, CDR1 is SGHDT and CDR2 is YYEEEE.

This clonotype was recorded at least ten times. The V call is TRBV24-1, the J call TRBJ2-3; unclear D gene. Between the trimmed V and J ends, which lost 1 base and 3 bases, there was a span of 7 bases. The germline CDR1 and CDR2 sequences are KGHDR and SFDVKD. The CDR3 runs 14 residues. The CDR3 reads CATSDFGITDTQYF. The CDR3 DNA reads TGTGCCACCAGTGATTTTGGAATAACAGATACGCAGTATTTT.

Comment on this clonotype: Since a much larger clone is just one base distant, this may be a read error. The genes are TRBV12-3 or TRBV12-4 and TRBJ1-2; a weak D match, TRBD1 (6 bases). The CDR3 consists of 15 residues. V was shortened by 0 bases and J by 9 bases, with 17 bases between the two germline ends. The CDR3 sequence: CASSLAGMAGDSYTF. The CDR3 coding sequence is TGTGCCAGCAGTTTAGCGGGAATGGCAGGGGATAGCTACACCTTC.

Ten or more counts support this clonotype. V is TRBV12-3 or TRBV12-4 and J is TRBJ1-1; maybe TRBD1 (5 bases). V lost 5 bases and J lost 6, with 13 bases in between. This CDR3 contains 13 residues. Here the CDR3 DNA reads TGTGCCAGCAGTACCCTCGGGGACCCTGAAGCTTTCTTT. Protein product: CASSTLGDPEAFF.

The chain couples TRBV27 to TRBJ2-1, with TRBD1 as a possible D gene (7 bases). Germline V gene lookup returns CDR1 MNHEY and CDR2 SMNVEV (reference sequence). V was pared by 7 bases and J by 1 base, with 11 bases between. The CDR3 consists of 14 residues. Here the CDR3 reads CASTQGGSYNEQFF. CDR3 sequence (DNA): TGTGCCAGCACCCAGGGGGGATCCTACAATGAGCAGTTCTTC.

Of note for this clonotype: Just one base apart from a much larger clone, this may be a read error. The chain employs TRBV6-2 or TRBV6-3 and TRBJ1-5; 7 bases fit TRBD1. Near its end, the DNA agrees better with TRBJ2-3, so the J call may be wrong. The germline V gene has CDR1 MNHEY and CDR2 SVGEGT. The CDR3 contains 14 residues. CDR3: CASSIRTGFQPQYF. The CDR3 DNA sequence: TGTGCCAGCAGTATAAGGACAGGATTTCAGCCCCAGTATTTT.

In the case of this clonotype: This may stem from a read error, because a much larger clone lies one nucleotide away. This sequence joins TRBV7-6 and TRBJ2-1; TRBD2 aligns across 7 bases. There are 16 residues in the CDR3. Germline V gene sequence: CDR1 SGHVS, CDR2 FNYEAQ. CDR3 region: CVSSLWGASGNNEQFF. CDR3 DNA sequence: TGTGTCAGCAGCTTATGGGGAGCTAGCGGCAACAATGAGCAGTTCTTC.